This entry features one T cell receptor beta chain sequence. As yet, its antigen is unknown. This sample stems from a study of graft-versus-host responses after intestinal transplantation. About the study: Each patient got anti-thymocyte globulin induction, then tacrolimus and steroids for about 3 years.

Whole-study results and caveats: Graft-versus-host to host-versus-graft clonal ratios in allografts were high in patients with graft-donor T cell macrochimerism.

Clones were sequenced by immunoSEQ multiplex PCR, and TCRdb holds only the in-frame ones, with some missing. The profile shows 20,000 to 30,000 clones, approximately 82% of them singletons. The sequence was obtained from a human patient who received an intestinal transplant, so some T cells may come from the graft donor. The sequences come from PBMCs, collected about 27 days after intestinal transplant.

The CDR3 is CASSVLQGSYEQYF. As DNA, the CDR3 is TGTGCCAGCAGTGTTTTACAGGGGTCCTACGAGCAGTACTTC. The V gene is TRBV6-6, the J gene TRBJ2-7, with 7 nucleotides matching TRBD1. The trim removed 5 bases at V and 1 base at J, leaving 5 bases unmatched. This CDR3 spans 14 amino acids. Per germline, CDR1 MNHNY and CDR2 SVGAGI (reference sequence).